What follows are 25 T cell receptor beta chains derived from one specimen sequenced in a study of lymphopenia after photon versus proton radiotherapy. TCRdb's table, derived via immunoSEQ multiplex PCR, lists solely in-frame clones and lacks some. The table lists 45,000 to 65,000 clones, about 92% of them singletons. The sequencing here drew on peripheral blood, taken from a patient treated with photon-based radiotherapy. Receptor source: a woman between 40 and 55 years old with cholangiocarcinoma.

This chain connects TRBV5-1 to TRBJ2-1; 7 nucleotides align to TRBD2. Germline CDR1 SGHRS, CDR2 YFSETQ. V shed 3 bases, J shed 5 bases, and the junction held 11 bases outside the gene matches. CDR3 length: 16 amino acids. CDR3 region: CASSYTGTIRHNEQFF. CDR3 coding DNA: TGCGCCAGCAGCTACACCGGGACTATAAGACACAATGAGCAGTTCTTC.

The chain joins TRBV11-3 to TRBJ2-1; D is tentatively TRBD1 or TRBD2 (6 bases each). This CDR3 contains 18 residues. Between the trimmed V and J ends, which lost 4 bases and 0 bases, there was a span of 19 bases. Germline CDR1 reads SGHNT; CDR2 reads YENEEA. The CDR3 loop is CASSSTIRGTPSYNEQFF. For the CDR3, the DNA is TGTGCCAGCAGCTCCACGATCCGCGGGACACCCTCCTACAATGAGCAGTTCTTC.

The gene calls are TRBV6-1 and TRBJ2-7; no clear D gene. Per germline, CDR1 MNHNS and CDR2 SASEGT. With 4 bases removed from V and 2 bases from J, the gap between germline ends came to 3 bases. The CDR3 length is 11 residues. CDR3 region: CASSGAYEQYF. The CDR3 region has the DNA TGTGCCAGCAGTGGTGCCTACGAGCAGTACTTC.

The rearrangement uses TRBV5-5 and TRBJ2-3; TRBD1 matches 8 bases. V was pared by 4 bases and J by 6 bases, with 13 bases of the junction left unmatched. Germline values: CDR1 SGHKS, CDR2 YYEKEE (reference sequence). The CDR3 extends over 16 amino acids. The CDR3 region is CASSLTGGSARDTQYF. DNA of the CDR3: TGTGCCAGCAGCCTAACAGGGGGGTCAGCACGGGATACGCAGTATTTT. The full variable domain, its missing parts supplied by reference TRBV5-5 and TRBJ2-3, is DAGVTQSPTHLIKTRGQQVTLRCSPISGHKSVSWYQQVLGQGPQFIFQYYEKEERGRGNFPDRFSARQFPNYSSELNVNALLLGDSALYLCASSLTGGSARDTQYFGPGTRLTVL.

The count of this clone is one. This chain uses TRBV19 with TRBJ2-5; 7 bases fit TRBD1. CDR3 length: 16 residues. Losses at the gene ends were 5 bases for V and 2 bases for J; bases not matched to a gene: 11. Germline assignment: CDR1 LNHDA and CDR2 SQIVND (reference sequence). CDR3 sequence reads: CASSPPDRREQETQYF. As DNA, the CDR3 is TGTGCCAGTAGTCCTCCGGACAGGCGTGAGCAAGAGACCCAGTACTTC.

The chain uses TRBV6-6 and TRBJ1-3, with TRBD1 identical over 7 bases. V was pared by 6 bases and J by 2 bases, with 7 bases of the junction left unmatched. The CDR3 loop spans 15 amino acids. Germline V gene sequence: CDR1 MNHNY, CDR2 SVGAGI (reference sequence). The CDR3 DNA reads as TGTGCCAGCAGACGCGGACAGGACCCTGGAAACACCATATATTTT. This codes for CASRRGQDPGNTIYF.

The V gene is TRBV6-5, the J gene TRBJ1-4; no firm D call. Trimming removed 6 bases at V and 9 bases at J, with 14 bases between. Germline assignment: CDR1 MNHEY and CDR2 SVGAGI. This CDR3 has 13 residues. The DNA of the CDR3 is TGTGCCAGCAGCCCAGGTTTAGGGAAAAAACTGTTTTTT. Amino acid sequence: CASSPGLGKKLFF.

The chain employs TRBV30 and TRBJ2-7; possible D gene TRBD2, 7 bases. V was pared by 2 bases and J by 2 bases, with 16 bases between. Germline V gene data show CDR1 as GTSNPN and CDR2 as SVGIG (reference sequence). The CDR3 has 15 residues. CDR3 protein: CAWSTWEGEAYEQYF. For the CDR3, the DNA is TGTGCCTGGAGTACTTGGGAGGGGGAGGCCTACGAGCAGTACTTC.

This chain connects TRBV27 to TRBJ2-1; no definite D call. With 3 bases removed from V and 6 bases from J, the gap between germline ends came to 9 bases. Germline lookup yields CDR1 MNHEY and CDR2 SMNVEV (reference sequence). This CDR3 spans 13 amino acids. The CDR3: CASSFLGGNEQFF. CDR3 sequence (DNA): TGTGCCAGCAGTTTCCTCGGTGGCAATGAGCAGTTCTTC.

The chain combines TRBV28 with TRBJ2-7; TRBD1 matches 9 bases. The germline V gene encodes CDR1 MDHEN and CDR2 SYDVKM. Trimming cost V 3 bases and J 0 bases; bases outside gene matches: 9. The CDR3 loop spans 17 amino acids. CDR3 coding DNA: TGTGCCAGCAGTTTCCCCCGGGACAGGGTTAACTCCTACGAGCAGTACTTC. It yields the protein CASSFPRDRVNSYEQYF.

This sequence joins TRBV27 and TRBJ1-1, with D possibly TRBD1 on 6 matching bases. This CDR3 is 19 amino acids long. Per germline, CDR1 MNHEY and CDR2 SMNVEV (reference sequence). Trimming took off 4 bases at V and 1 base at J, with 25 bases between the two ends. CDR3 coding DNA: TGTGCCAGCAGTTCGAGTGTGCCTATCGGGGGCCGGGGGAACACTGAAGCTTTCTTT. Translation: CASSSSVPIGGRGNTEAFF.

This chain links TRBV6-1 with TRBJ1-1, with a tentative D call TRBD1 (5 bases). CDR1 MNHNS and CDR2 SASEGT come from the germline V gene. CDR3 length: 14 residues. With 10 bases removed from V and 2 bases from J, the gap between germline ends came to 17 bases. The CDR3 spells CATRQISVNTEAFF. In DNA form, the CDR3 reads TGTGCCACCCGACAGATTTCAGTCAACACTGAAGCTTTCTTT.

The chain links TRBV21-1 to TRBJ2-1. TRBV21-1 is annotated as a pseudogene. The CDR3 is 11 amino acids. Here the CDR3 DNA reads TGTGCCAGCAGCAAAGTTAATGAGCAGTTCTTC. This translates into CASSKVNEQFF.

The rearrangement uses TRBV29-1 and TRBJ1-2; TRBD1 aligns across 9 bases. Trimming took 1 base from V and 6 from J; bases not matched to a gene: 3. CDR1 SQVTM and CDR2 ANQGSEA come from the germline V gene. The CDR3 is made up of 13 amino acids. The chain's CDR3 is CSVEGGTGNGYTF. The CDR3 DNA reads as TGCAGCGTTGAAGGCGGGACAGGGAATGGCTACACCTTC.

J is TRBJ2-5 and V is TRBV27, with D perhaps TRBD1 or TRBD2 (5 bases each). The CDR3 extends over 16 amino acids. V dropped 2 bases and J dropped 2 bases, with 15 bases sitting between them. CDR1 MNHEY and CDR2 SMNVEV come from the germline V gene (reference sequence). CDR3 DNA sequence: TGTGCCAGCAGTTTAAGTTCACCAGGGACGCAAGAGACCCAGTACTTC. This sequence encodes CASSLSSPGTQETQYF.

This clone was seen once. This chain uses TRBV7-2 with TRBJ1-2; D call uncertain. The CDR3 has 16 amino acids. Germline CDR1 SGHTA, CDR2 FQGNSA. Between the trimmed V and J ends, which lost 3 bases and 4 bases, there was a span of 18 bases. The chain's CDR3 is CASSLDPRHGRYGYTF. CDR3 bases: TGTGCCAGCAGCTTGGATCCAAGACATGGCCGCTATGGCTACACCTTC.

CDR3 residues: CASSQGTEAFF. The CDR3 DNA reads as TGCGCCAGCAGTCAGGGCACTGAAGCTTTCTTT. The chain couples TRBV4-3 to TRBJ1-1, with D maybe TRBD1 (5 bases). This CDR3 comprises 11 residues. V gave up 6 bases and J gave up 4 bases, with 6 bases separating them. From germline, CDR1 is LGHNA and CDR2 YSLEER.

This chain links TRBV28 with TRBJ2-3, with 10 bases aligning to TRBD2. In germline, CDR1 is MDHEN, CDR2 SYDVKM. Unmatched junction bases numbered 5, after V lost 3 bases and J lost 2 bases. The CDR3 sequence is 16 residues long. Here the CDR3 reads CASSLVLAGATDTQYF. The CDR3 DNA reads as TGTGCCAGCAGTTTGGTCCTAGCGGGAGCCACAGATACGCAGTATTTT.

CDR3 residues: CASSYSGAGGPHEQFF. The CDR3 nucleotides are TGTGCCAGCAGTTACTCCGGCGCGGGAGGGCCCCATGAGCAGTTCTTC. This chain joins TRBV6-5 and TRBJ2-1; TRBD2 aligns across 9 bases. Germline V gives CDR1 MNHEY, CDR2 SVGAGI. The CDR3 loop spans 16 amino acids. V was clipped by 0 bases and J by 8 bases; unmatched bases: 8.

The gene calls are TRBV27 and TRBJ1-6; 8 bases fit TRBD1. Germline-derived CDR1 and CDR2 are MNHEY and SMNVEV (reference sequence). V was pared by 4 bases and J by 1 base, with 6 bases of the junction left unmatched. The CDR3 spans 17 residues. The CDR3 nucleotides are TGTGCCAGCAGTTCCGGACAGGGTTCTTCCTATAATTCACCCCTCCACTTT. It translates to CASSSGQGSSYNSPLHF.

The rearrangement joins TRBV29-1 to TRBJ1-1; D is ambiguous. The V end was cut by 1 base, the J end by 2 bases, with 11 bases between. Per the germline V gene, CDR1 is SQVTM and CDR2 is ANQGSEA. The CDR3 runs 14 residues. In DNA form, the CDR3 reads TGCAGCGTTGAAGTAGTACGGATAAACACTGAAGCTTTCTTT. It is translated as CSVEVVRINTEAFF.

This chain links TRBV18 with TRBJ2-3, with a weak D call TRBD1 (6 bases). Trimming took off 4 bases at V and 7 bases at J, with 18 bases between the two ends. The CDR3 consists of 15 residues. Germline lookup yields CDR1 KGHSH and CDR2 LQKENI. Written as DNA, the CDR3 is TGTGCCAGCTCACTGGGGGCCAAGGCGGTGAATACGCAGTATTTT. The encoded protein is CASSLGAKAVNTQYF.

The rearrangement links TRBV28 to TRBJ1-2, with D tentatively TRBD1 (5 bases). CDR1 and CDR2 (germline): MDHEN, SYDVKM. The V and J ends lost 5 bases and 4 bases respectively, with 17 bases between them. The CDR3 is made up of 15 amino acids. The DNA of the CDR3 is TGTGCCAGCAGTGGGACGGAGTGGGGTGGCTATGGCTACACCTTC. It yields the protein CASSGTEWGGYGYTF.

This rearrangement joins TRBV6-1 to TRBJ2-5; a possible D gene is TRBD1 (5 bases). V gave up 3 bases and J gave up 0 bases, with 11 bases separating them. This CDR3 contains 15 residues. Germline V gives CDR1 MNHNS, CDR2 SASEGT. The CDR3 region is CASSELTDYQETQYF. DNA of the CDR3: TGTGCCAGCAGTGAGCTGACAGACTACCAAGAGACCCAGTACTTC.

The CDR3 loop is CASSFRGNTEAFF. As DNA, the CDR3 is TGTGCCAGCAGCTTCAGGGGGAACACTGAAGCTTTCTTT. The rearrangement links TRBV7-3 to TRBJ1-1, with a possible D match to TRBD1 (6 bases). Trimming pared 3 bases from V and 1 base from J, leaving 6 bases between. The CDR3 consists of 13 residues. Germline loops: CDR1 SGHTA, CDR2 FQGTGA.